The clone carrying this T cell receptor (beta chain) appeared a few times. The sample originates from a study of T-cell reconstitution after alpha-beta-depleted transplantation in children. The CDR3 extends over 14 amino acids. Per the germline V gene, CDR1 is SGHRS and CDR2 is YFSETQ. With V trimmed by 4 bases and J by 5 bases, 7 bases remained unmatched. Preparation of the TCRbeta library was carried out with unique molecular identifiers. Using its own MiXCR run on the PCR reads, TCRdb lists one record per CDR3 protein. This sample has fewer than 550,000 distinct CDR3 sequences, with roughly 10% found just once.

The sequences come from PBMCs from the stem cell graft donor, collected from the stem cell graft. The V call is TRBV5-1, the J call TRBJ2-5; the match to TRBD1 covers 8 bases. This TCR came from a human donor who donated a stem cell graft to a child with acute myeloid leukemia. CDR3 sequence reads: CASSIDRGEETQYF. The CDR3 region has the DNA TGCGCCAGCAGCATTGACAGGGGAGAGGAGACCCAGTACTTC.